The T cell receptor (beta chain) under discussion was sequenced for a study of chemoradiotherapy in HPV16-positive cancers (dated by TCRdb to about 2022). Regarding the complete study: Using functional T-cell assays on cells from two HPV16-positive patients, the researchers defined candidate HPV-specific T-cell clones and common TCR motifs. TCR repertoires from over 75 patients with HPV-related cancers were then used to track the candidate HPV-specific TCRs and motifs. The study asked whether T-cell immunity to the HPV oncoproteins E6 and E7 changes during chemoradiotherapy and whether this immunity affects survival. Findings and caveats that apply to the study as a whole: The functional definition of HPV-specific T cells was derived from only a couple of HPV16-positive patients, and the survival association was reported for HPV16-positive patients. Among HPV16-positive patients, expansion of HPV-responsive T cells during chemoradiotherapy was associated with better recurrence-free survival. Expansion of candidate HPV-specific clones and E7-related TCR motifs was observed in the tumor microenvironment during treatment, whereas no such expansion was observed for non-HPV-specific T cells.

Repertoires were sampled repeatedly over the course of chemoradiotherapy, so clonal expansion could be followed in the tumor microenvironment. The germline V gene encodes CDR1 MNHNS and CDR2 SASEGT. A distance of 20 bases separates the germline ends of V and J, which lose 10 bases and 4 bases respectively. From the cysteine up to the phenylalanine, the CDR3 has a length of 15 residues. The read is trimmed to its CDR3 DNA, 45 bases read in frame from base 1. Libraries were made using the immunoSEQ multiplex PCR assay. TCRdb's version of the immuneACCESS table is confined to in-frame rearrangements and falls short of the full clone set. An unresolved V gene accounts for under half of the shortfall where checked; the remainder is of unknown origin. Within this sample are more than 7,000 clones, with 70% to 85% of them counted one time only. The ten largest clones represent roughly 20% of the sample.

This clone turned up a few times. Its antigen is currently not known. No much larger clone exists at a distance of one base, and base qualities are not known. The sequence was obtained from a human donor with HPV-associated anogenital cancer. The specimen was collected from a patient who underwent chemoradiotherapy. Here the chain combines TRBV6-1 and TRBJ1-3; no D segment can be confidently identified. The CDR3 region has the sequence CATKKDTSGGNTIYF. The nucleotides read TGTGCCACGAAAAAAGACACGTCTGGAGGAAACACCATATATTTT.